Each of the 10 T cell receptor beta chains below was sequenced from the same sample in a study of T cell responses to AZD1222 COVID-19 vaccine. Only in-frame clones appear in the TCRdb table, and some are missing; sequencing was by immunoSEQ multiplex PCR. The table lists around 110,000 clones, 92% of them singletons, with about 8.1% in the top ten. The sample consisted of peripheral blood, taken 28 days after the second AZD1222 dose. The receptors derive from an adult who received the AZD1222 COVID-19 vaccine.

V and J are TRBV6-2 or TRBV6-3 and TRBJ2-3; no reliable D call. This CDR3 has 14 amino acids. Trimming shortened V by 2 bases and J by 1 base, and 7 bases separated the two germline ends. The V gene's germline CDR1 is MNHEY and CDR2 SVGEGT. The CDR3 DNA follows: TGTGCCAGCAGTTACGGGCCACGCACAGATACGCAGTATTTT. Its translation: CASSYGPRTDTQYF.

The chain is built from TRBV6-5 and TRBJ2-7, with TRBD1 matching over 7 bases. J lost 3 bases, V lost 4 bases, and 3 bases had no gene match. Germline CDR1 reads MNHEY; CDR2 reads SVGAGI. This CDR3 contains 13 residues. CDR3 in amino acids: CASSSGQSYEQYF. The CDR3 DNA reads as TGTGCCAGCAGTTCGGGACAGAGCTACGAGCAGTACTTC.

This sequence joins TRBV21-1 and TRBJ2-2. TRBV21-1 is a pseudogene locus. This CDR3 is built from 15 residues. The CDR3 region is CASTTPGEDAGELFF. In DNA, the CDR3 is TGTGCCAGCACCACCCCTGGTGAAGACGCCGGGGAGCTGTTTTTT.

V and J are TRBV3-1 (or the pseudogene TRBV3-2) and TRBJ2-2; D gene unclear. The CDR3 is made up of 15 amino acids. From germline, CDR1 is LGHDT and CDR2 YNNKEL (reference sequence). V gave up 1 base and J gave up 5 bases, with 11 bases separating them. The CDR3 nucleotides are TGTGCCAGCAGCCAAGGCATAGGGATGACCGGGGAGCTGTTTTTT. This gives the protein CASSQGIGMTGELFF.

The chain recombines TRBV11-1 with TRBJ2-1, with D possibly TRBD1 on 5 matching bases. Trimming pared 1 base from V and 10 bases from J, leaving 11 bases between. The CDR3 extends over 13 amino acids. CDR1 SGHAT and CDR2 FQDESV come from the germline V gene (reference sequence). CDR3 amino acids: CASSLGRDGEQFF. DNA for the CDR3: TGTGCCAGCAGCTTAGGCAGGGATGGGGAGCAGTTCTTC.

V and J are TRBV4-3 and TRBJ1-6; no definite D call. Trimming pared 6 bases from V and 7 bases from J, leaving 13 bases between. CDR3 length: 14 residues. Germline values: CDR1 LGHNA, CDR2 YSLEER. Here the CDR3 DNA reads TGCGCCAGCAGTCCCGGGCCACCCAATTCACCCCTCCACTTT. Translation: CASSPGPPNSPLHF.

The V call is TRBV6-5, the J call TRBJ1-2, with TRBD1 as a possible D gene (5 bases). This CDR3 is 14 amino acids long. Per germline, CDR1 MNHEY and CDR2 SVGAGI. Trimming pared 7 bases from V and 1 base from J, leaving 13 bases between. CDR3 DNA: TGTGCCAGCACCCGGACGACAGATAACTATGGCTACACCTTC. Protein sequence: CASTRTTDNYGYTF.

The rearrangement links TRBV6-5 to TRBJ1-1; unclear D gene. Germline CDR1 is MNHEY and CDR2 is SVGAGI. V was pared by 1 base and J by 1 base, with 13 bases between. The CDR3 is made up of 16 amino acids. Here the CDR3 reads CASSYYPARGNTEAFF. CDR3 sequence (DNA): TGTGCCAGCAGTTACTACCCCGCGCGGGGGAACACTGAAGCTTTCTTT.

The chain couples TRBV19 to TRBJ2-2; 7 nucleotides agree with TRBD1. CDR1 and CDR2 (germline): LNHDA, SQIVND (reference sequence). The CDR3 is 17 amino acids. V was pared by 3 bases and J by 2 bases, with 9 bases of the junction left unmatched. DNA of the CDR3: TGTGCCAGTAGTATTAGGACCGGGACAGCAAACACCGGGGAGCTGTTTTTT. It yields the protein CASSIRTGTANTGELFF.

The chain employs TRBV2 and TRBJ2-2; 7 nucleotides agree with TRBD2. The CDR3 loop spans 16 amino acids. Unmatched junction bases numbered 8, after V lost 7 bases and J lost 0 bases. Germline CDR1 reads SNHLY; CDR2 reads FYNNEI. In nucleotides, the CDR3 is TGTGCCAGCACCTTCCCGGGACTAACGAACACCGGGGAGCTGTTTTTT. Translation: CASTFPGLTNTGELFF. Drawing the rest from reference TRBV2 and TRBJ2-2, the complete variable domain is EPEVTQTPSHQVTQMGQEVILRCVPISNHLYFYWYRQILGQKVEFLVSFYNNEISEKSEIFDDQFSVERPDGSNFTLKIRSTKLEDSAMYFCASTFPGLTNTGELFFGEGSRLTVL.